The rows below give T cell receptor beta chains drawn from one sample of a study of blood T cell repertoires in COVID-19. Measured with immunoSEQ multiplex PCR; TCRdb has only the in-frame clones, and not every one. The profile shows around 170,000 clones, about nine tenths of them singletons. Sequenced: PBMCs or T cells enriched from blood (not recorded which). These receptor sequences come from a woman between 18 and 30 years old who had recovered from COVID-19. The CDR3 runs from the conserved cysteine through the conserved F or W. Fields, in order: D gene, clone size, J gene, V gene, CDR3 protein, CDR3 DNA. D genes are given only for firm matches. The size entry is marked missing in some rows and otherwise reads once, few, many or a size class.

>NA|NA|TRBJ1-2|TRBV7-9
CASVDSLNYGYTF
TGTGCCAGCGTCGACAGTCTCAACTATGGCTACACCTTC
>NA|NA|TRBJ1-4|TRBV10-3
CAISEFRVGQGGGGEKLFF
TGTGCCATCAGTGAGTTTAGGGTTGGTCAGGGAGGCGGAGGTGAAAAACTGTTTTTT
>TRBD2|NA|TRBJ2-1|TRBV27
CASTKSSSGRAGEQFF
TGTGCCAGCACCAAGTCCTCTAGCGGGAGGGCCGGTGAGCAGTTCTTC
>NA|NA|TRBJ1-2|TRBV27
CASSRNRESYGYTF
TGTGCCAGCAGTCGAAACAGGGAGTCGTATGGCTACACCTTC
>TRBD1|NA|TRBJ2-2|TRBV4-2
CASTRTGADTGELFF
TGTGCCAGCACCCGGACAGGGGCAGACACCGGGGAGCTGTTTTTT
>NA|NA|TRBJ2-3|TRBV5-4
CASRADVGGDTQYF
TGTGCCAGCAGGGCCGACGTAGGGGGAGATACGCAGTATTTT
>TRBD2|NA|TRBJ2-1|TRBV7-6
CASSRRVGLAGGGNEQFF
TGTGCCAGCAGCCGTAGAGTGGGACTAGCGGGAGGTGGGAATGAGCAGTTCTTC
>NA|once|TRBJ1-1|TRBV7-2
CASSFGRDTEAFF
TGTGCCAGCAGCTTTGGCAGGGACACTGAAGCTTTCTTT
>TRBD1|NA|TRBJ1-1|TRBV10-3
CAISPEDRVNTEAFF
TGTGCCATCAGTCCCGAGGACAGGGTGAACACTGAAGCTTTCTTT
>TRBD1|NA|TRBJ1-3|TRBV4-1
CASSLGTPWTGLLNTIYF
TGCGCCAGCAGCCTTGGGACGCCGTGGACAGGGCTATTAAACACCATATATTTT
>NA|few|TRBJ2-1|TRBV6-5
CASTPGWGQDEQFF
TGTGCCAGCACCCCCGGGTGGGGGCAGGATGAGCAGTTCTTC